The sequence of this T cell receptor (beta chain) was determined in a study of blood T cell repertoires in COVID-19. The assay was immunoSEQ multiplex PCR, and TCRdb's table has in-frame clones only and misses some. Here the sample spans roughly 100,000 clones, about 91% being singletons. The CDR3 runs to 16 residues. Germline V CDR1 and CDR2: SGHRS, YFSETQ. V dropped 6 bases and J dropped 11; count of bases not matched to a gene: 19. The chain recombines TRBV5-1 with TRBJ1-1; TRBD1 matches 10 bases. Sequencing was carried out using peripheral blood. This TCR came from a man aged 45-65 years with COVID-19, enrolled during active disease. This CDR3 is CASTRRPGQGLLGAFF. In DNA form, the CDR3 reads TGCGCCAGCACCCGTAGGCCGGGACAGGGGTTATTAGGGGCTTTCTTT.